The T cell receptor beta chain under discussion was sequenced for a study of T cells in Graves' hyperthyroidism and ophthalmopathy (dated by TCRdb to the late 2010s). In terms of the full investigation: Peripheral blood samples were taken at initial diagnosis, before any treatment was given. To identify TCR V-J signatures that set the groups apart, the researchers used a discovery cohort of approximately 98 patients, made up of roughly 45 with Graves' ophthalmopathy and 57 with stable Graves' hyperthyroidism. An independent validation cohort of 18 to 20 hyperthyroidism patients and 17 patients who later progressed to ophthalmopathy tested prospective prediction of ophthalmopathy. The 85 to 100 discovery patients were divided at random into training and test sets in a 7:3 ratio. In six Graves' hyperthyroidism patients, the study also compared T-cell repertoires from thyroid tissue with T-cell repertoires from blood. After blood sampling, hyperthyroidism patients were treated with methimazole at a starting dose of 30 mg daily, and ophthalmopathy patients were treated with high-dose intravenous methylprednisolone. TCR Vbeta CDR3 sequencing of some 140 peripheral blood samples (roughly 43 ophthalmopathy, some 75 hyperthyroidism and around 17 progressor patients) is reported in the paper. General conclusions and limits of the study: Sample size was not statistically predetermined, and blinding of investigators to group allocation was not performed. Blood samples also contained most of the expanded thyroid clonotypes (frequency above 0.001), which suggests that blood repertoires may reflect thyroid immune responses. During validation, the model predicted progression to ophthalmopathy a median of around 6 months ahead of onset, with almost 71% sensitivity and around 73% specificity. A model built on a 13 V-J signature distinguished ophthalmopathy from stable hyperthyroidism, reaching over 85% sensitivity and about 81% specificity in cross-validation and 80%/75% in testing.

Amplification of TCR beta CDR3 regions was carried out from RNA transcripts. For the first round of RT-PCR on the TCR CDR3, the HTBI primer set was used together with the Qiagen OneStep RT-PCR kit. The libraries were constructed in a second round of multiplex PCR and then size-selected and purified. Libraries were sequenced paired-end with 100 bp reads on an Illumina HiSeq2000. The published analysis was carried out like this. SOAPnuke was used to process the raw data, with reads discarded if the reads contained adapters or uncalled bases, had a mean Phred below 15, or lacked an exact constant-primer or identifier match. High-quality paired reads were merged with COPE v1.2.5, and unique nucleotide sequences were defined as clonotypes. Clonotypes were aligned to IMGT TRBV, TRBD and TRBJ reference segments using MiTCR v1.1. The analysis included only V-J combinations with a frequency above 0.0001, which together covered approximately 99% of the repertoires. The TCS score was defined as F50 (clonal expansion) divided by E x V (chaos), with BLOSUM62-based TCRdist calculated between CDR3 peptides within each V-J. Welch's t-statistics and random forest reduced fewer than 600 V-J features to 13, which were used in a naive Bayes classifier (R e1071). The public reads were reprocessed in TCRdb via fastp at Q25 and MiXCR, keeping in-frame beta chains. Rows with a matching CDR3 protein are joined into one entry that keeps the most common DNA and genes. TCRdb, not the authors, supplied the V and J calls. The sample includes about 350,000 distinct CDR3 sequences, with 18% observed a single time. About 14% of the sample is held by the ten biggest clonotypes.

Trimming takes 5 bases from V and 0 bases from J, and the germline ends sit 14 bases apart. Reading from cysteine to phenylalanine, the CDR3 counts 15 amino acids. Only the CDR3 region is kept as DNA, spanning 45 bases read in frame from base 1. The germline V gene encodes CDR1 LNHNV and CDR2 YYDKDF (reference sequence). This clonotype was recorded a few times. Its cognate antigen has yet to be identified. No much larger clone is present one base from it, and per-base qualities are unavailable. Moderately to severely active disease, a Clinical Activity Score of at least 3, a NOSPECS grade of at least 4, and a duration under 3 months were present in ophthalmopathy patients. Any patient with an uncontrolled infection, another autoimmune disease, pregnancy or lactation was excluded. Clinical symptoms, serum thyroxine and TRAb, thyroid ultrasound, and orbital computed tomography formed the basis for the diagnoses. PBMCs were separated from 8 to 10 ml of fresh peripheral blood using Ficoll-Paque density gradient centrifugation. Trizol reagent was used to extract total RNA, and RNA quality was then checked on an Agilent 2100 Bioanalyzer.

This sequence was found in a woman aged 40 to 50 with Graves' ophthalmopathy. The sample comprised blood. The V and J segments used are TRBV15 and TRBJ2-7; the D gene is perhaps TRBD1 or TRBD2, as each covers 6 bases. The CDR3 has the sequence CATSSPRGPSYEQYF. The DNA sequence follows: TGTGCCACCAGCTCCCCTCGGGGGCCCTCCTACGAGCAGTACTTC.